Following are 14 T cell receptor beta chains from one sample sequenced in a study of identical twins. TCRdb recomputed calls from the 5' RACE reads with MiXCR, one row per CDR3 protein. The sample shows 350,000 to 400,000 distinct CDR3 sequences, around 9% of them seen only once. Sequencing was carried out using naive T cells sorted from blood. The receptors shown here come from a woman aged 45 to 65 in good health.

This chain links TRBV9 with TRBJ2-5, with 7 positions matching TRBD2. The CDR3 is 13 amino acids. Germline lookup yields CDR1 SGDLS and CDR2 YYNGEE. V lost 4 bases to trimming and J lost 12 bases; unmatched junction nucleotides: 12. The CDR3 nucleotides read TGTGCCAGCAGCCCGGGGGGACGGAGTCCTGAGTACTTC. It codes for CASSPGGRSPEYF.

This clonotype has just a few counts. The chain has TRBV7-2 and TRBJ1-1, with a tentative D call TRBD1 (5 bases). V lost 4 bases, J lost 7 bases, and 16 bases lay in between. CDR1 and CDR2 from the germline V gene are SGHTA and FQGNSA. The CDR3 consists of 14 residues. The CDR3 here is CASSWEGGGDEAFF. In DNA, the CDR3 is TGTGCCAGCAGCTGGGAGGGTGGGGGAGATGAAGCTTTCTTT.

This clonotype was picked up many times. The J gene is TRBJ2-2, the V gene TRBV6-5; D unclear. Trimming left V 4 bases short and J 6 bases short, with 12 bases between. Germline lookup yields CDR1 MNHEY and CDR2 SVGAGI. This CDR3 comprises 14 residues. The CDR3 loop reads CASSSRRGPGELFF. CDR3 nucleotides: TGTGCCAGCAGTTCCAGACGTGGGCCCGGGGAGCTGTTTTTT.

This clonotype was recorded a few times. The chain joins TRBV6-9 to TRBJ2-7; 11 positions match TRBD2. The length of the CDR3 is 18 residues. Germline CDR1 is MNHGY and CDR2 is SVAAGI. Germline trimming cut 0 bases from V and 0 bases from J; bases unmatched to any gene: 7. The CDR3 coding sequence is TGTGCCAGCAGTTATTCAGGGGTAGCGGGAGGGTACTCCTACGAGCAGTACGTC. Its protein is CASSYSGVAGGYSYEQYV.

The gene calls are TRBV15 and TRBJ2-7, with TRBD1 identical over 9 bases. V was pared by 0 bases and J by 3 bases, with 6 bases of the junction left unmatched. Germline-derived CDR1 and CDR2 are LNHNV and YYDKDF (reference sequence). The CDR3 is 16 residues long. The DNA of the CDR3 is TGTGCCACCAGCAGAGATTACCCGGGACAGGGCTACGAGCAGTACTTC. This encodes CATSRDYPGQGYEQYF. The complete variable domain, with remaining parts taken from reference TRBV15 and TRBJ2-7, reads DAMVIQNPRYQVTQFGKPVTLSCSQTLNHNVMYWYQQKSSQAPKLLFHYYDKDFNNEADTPDNFQSRRPNTSFCFLDIRSPGLGDTAMYLCATSRDYPGQGYEQYFGPGTRLTVT.

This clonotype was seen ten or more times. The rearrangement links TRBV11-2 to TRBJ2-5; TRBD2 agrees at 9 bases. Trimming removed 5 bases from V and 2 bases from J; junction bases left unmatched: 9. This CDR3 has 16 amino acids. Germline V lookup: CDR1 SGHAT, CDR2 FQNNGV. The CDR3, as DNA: TGTGCCAGCAGCCCGAATAGGCTAGCGGGACAAGAGACCCAGTACTTC. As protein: CASSPNRLAGQETQYF. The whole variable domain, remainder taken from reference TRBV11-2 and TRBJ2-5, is EAGVAQSPRYKIIEKRQSVAFWCNPISGHATLYWYQQILGQGPKLLIQFQNNGVVDDSQLPKDRFSAERLKGVDSTLKIQPAKLEDSAVYLCASSPNRLAGQETQYFGPGTRLLVL.

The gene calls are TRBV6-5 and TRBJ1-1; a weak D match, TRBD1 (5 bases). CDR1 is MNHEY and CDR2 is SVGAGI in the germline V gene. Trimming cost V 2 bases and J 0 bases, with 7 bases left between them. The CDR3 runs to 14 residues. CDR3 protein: CASSYGTLNTEAFF. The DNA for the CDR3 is TGTGCCAGCAGTTACGGGACGTTGAACACTGAAGCTTTCTTT.

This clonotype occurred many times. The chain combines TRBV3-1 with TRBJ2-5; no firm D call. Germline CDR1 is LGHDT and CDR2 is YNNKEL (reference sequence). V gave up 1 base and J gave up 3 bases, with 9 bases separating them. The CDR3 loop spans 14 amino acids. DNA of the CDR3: TGTGCCAGCAGCCAAGGTGGTGGCAAAGAGACCCAGTACTTC. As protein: CASSQGGGKETQYF.

In nucleotides, the CDR3 is TGCGCCAGCAGCTTGTCAGGGACTTACCAAGAGACCCAGTACTTC. This codes for CASSLSGTYQETQYF. This chain uses TRBV5-1 with TRBJ2-5; TRBD2 might be the D (6 bases). The CDR3 has 15 amino acids. V was shortened by 1 base and J by 0 bases, with 10 bases between the two germline ends. Germline lookup yields CDR1 SGHRS and CDR2 YFSETQ.

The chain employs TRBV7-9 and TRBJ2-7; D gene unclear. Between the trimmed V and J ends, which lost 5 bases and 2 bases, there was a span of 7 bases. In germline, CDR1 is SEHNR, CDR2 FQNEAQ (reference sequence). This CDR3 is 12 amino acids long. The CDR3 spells CASSHAPYEQYV. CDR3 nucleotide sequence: TGTGCCAGCAGCCACGCTCCCTACGAGCAGTACGTC.

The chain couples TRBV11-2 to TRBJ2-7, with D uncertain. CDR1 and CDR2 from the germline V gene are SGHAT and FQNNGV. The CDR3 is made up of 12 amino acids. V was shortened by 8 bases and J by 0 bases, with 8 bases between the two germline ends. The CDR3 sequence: CASQVVSYEQYF. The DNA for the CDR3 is TGTGCCAGCCAGGTTGTCTCCTACGAGCAGTACTTC.

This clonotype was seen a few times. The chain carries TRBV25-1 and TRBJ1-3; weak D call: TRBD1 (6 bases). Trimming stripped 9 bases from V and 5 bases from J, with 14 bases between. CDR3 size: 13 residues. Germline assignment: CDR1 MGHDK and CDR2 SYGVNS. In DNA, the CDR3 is TGTGCCAGTAAACAGGGCAGGCGAAACACCATATATTTT. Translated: CASKQGRRNTIYF.

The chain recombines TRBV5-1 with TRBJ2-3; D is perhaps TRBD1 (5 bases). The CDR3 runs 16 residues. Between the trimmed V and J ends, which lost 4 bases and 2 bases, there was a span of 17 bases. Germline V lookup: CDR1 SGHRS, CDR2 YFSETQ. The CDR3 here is CASSTIALGPTDTQYF. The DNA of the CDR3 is TGCGCCAGCAGCACCATCGCCCTGGGGCCCACAGATACGCAGTATTTT.

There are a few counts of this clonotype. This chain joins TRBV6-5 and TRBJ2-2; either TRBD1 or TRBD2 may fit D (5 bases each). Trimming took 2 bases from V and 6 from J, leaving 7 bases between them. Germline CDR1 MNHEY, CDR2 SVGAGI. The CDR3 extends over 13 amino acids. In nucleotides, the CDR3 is TGTGCCAGCAGTTACGGGGACCCCGGGGAGCTGTTTTTT. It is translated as CASSYGDPGELFF.